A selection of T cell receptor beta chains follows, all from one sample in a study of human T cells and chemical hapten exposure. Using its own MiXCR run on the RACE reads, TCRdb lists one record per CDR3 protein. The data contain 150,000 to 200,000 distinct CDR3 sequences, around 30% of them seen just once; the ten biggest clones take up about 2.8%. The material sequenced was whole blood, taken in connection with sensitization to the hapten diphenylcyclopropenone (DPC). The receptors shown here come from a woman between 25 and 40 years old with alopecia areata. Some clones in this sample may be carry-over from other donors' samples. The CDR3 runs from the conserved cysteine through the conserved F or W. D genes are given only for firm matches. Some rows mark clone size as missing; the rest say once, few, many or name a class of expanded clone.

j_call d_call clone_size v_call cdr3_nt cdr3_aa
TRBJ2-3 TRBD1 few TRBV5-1 TGCGCCAGCAGCCTTTCGGGGACAGGCACAGATACGCAGTATTTT CASSLSGTGTDTQYF
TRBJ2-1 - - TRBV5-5 TGTGCCAGCAGTCCCGGACTCTCTGAGCAGTTCTTC CASSPGLSEQFF
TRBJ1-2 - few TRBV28 TGTGCCAGCAGTTGGGGAAGGGGGAAGGCTGGCTACACCTTC CASSWGRGKAGYTF
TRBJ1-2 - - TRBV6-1 TGTGCCAGCAGTGAACTCGACAGGATAGACTATGGCTACACCTTC CASSELDRIDYGYTF
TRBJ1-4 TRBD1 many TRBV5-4 TGTGCCAGCAGCTTGGCAGGGGGAGCTAATGAAAAACTGTTTTTT CASSLAGGANEKLFF
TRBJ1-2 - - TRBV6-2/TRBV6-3 TGTGCCAGCAGACCAAACGACAGTCCCTATGGCTACACCTTC CASRPNDSPYGYTF
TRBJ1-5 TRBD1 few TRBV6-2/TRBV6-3 TGTGCCAGCACCGAAGGACAGGAGTATCAGCCCCAGCATTTT CASTEGQEYQPQHF
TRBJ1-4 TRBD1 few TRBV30 TGTGCCTGGCGGACAGGGGGGGATAATGAAAAACTGTTTTTT CAWRTGGDNEKLFF
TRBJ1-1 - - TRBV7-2 TGTGCCAGCAGTCCTTCCCGTAGTTTAAACACTGAAGCTTTCTTT CASSPSRSLNTEAFF
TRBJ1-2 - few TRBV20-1 TGCGGATACTACCGCTATGGCTACACCTTC CGYYRYGYTF
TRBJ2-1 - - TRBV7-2 TGTGCCAGCAGCTTAGCGGCCAGGGGCCTTTACAATGAGCAGTTCTTC CASSLAARGLYNEQFF
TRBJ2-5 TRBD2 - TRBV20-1 TGCAGTGCTAGAGCAGCGGGAGAAGAGACCCAGTACTTC CSARAAGEETQYF
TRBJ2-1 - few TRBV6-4 TGTGCCAGCAGTGACTCCCTTAGGGGGGGGCCGAATGAGCAGTTCTTC CASSDSLRGGPNEQFF
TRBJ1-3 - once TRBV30 TGTGCCTGGAGTGCCACTTGGGGAGGTTCTGGAAACACCATATATTTT CAWSATWGGSGNTIYF
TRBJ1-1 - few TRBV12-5 TGTGCTAGTGCCCCAAACACTGAAGCTTTCTTT CASAPNTEAFF
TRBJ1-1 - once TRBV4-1 TGCGCCAGCAGCGGAGTCAGTGGGTTTAACACTGAAGCTTTCTTT CASSGVSGFNTEAFF
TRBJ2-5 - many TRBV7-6 TGTGCCAGCAGCTTTTTTGGGTCGAGATTTAGGGAGACCCAGTACTTC CASSFFGSRFRETQYF
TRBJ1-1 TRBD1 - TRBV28 TGTGCCAGCAGAAAACAGGGGCCCAACACTGAAGCTTTCTTT CASRKQGPNTEAFF
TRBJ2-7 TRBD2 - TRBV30 TGTGCCTGGAGACCAGCGGGGAACAGCTACGAGCAGTACTTC CAWRPAGNSYEQYF
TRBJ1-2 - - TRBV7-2 TGTGCCAGCAGCTTAGCGGAAAGGTCAGGCGGCTACACCTTC CASSLAERSGGYTF
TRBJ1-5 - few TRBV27 TGTGCCAGCAGTTTAGGAGGGAACAATCAGCCCCAGCATTTT CASSLGGNNQPQHF
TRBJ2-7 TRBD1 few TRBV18 TGTGCCAGCTCACCCTACGGACAGGGCTACGAGCAGTACTTC CASSPYGQGYEQYF
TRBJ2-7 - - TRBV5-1 TGCGCCAGCAGCTTGAGAGGGGACGAGCAGTACTTC CASSLRGDEQYF
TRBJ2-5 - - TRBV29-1 TGCAGCGTTGTTGGATCGGAGACCCAGTACTTC CSVVGSETQYF
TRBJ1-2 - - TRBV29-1 TGCAGCGTCGCTAACATCTATGGCTACACCTTC CSVANIYGYTF
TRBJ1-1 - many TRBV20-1 TGCAGTGCCCAAACCCGGGACATCGGAGCTTTCTTT CSAQTRDIGAFF
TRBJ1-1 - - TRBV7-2 TGTGCCAGCAGTCACAACGCGGGGCTTACTGAAGCTTTCTTT CASSHNAGLTEAFF
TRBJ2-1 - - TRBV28 TGTGCCAGCAGGGCTCCCGGCCCCTACAATGAGCAGTTCTTC CASRAPGPYNEQFF
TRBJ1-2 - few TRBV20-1 TGCAGTGCTAGAGATATCGGAGGGTTCAACTATGGCTACACCTTC CSARDIGGFNYGYTF
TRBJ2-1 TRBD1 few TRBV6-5 TGTGCCAGCAGAACCGGGACAGGGAGCTCCTACAATGAGCAGTTCTTC CASRTGTGSSYNEQFF
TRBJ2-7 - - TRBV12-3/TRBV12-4 TGTGCCAGCAGCCCCAACGAGCGTCTAAGGTACTTC CASSPNERLRYF
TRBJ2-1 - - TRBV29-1 TGCAGCGCAAAGGGACCGAACGTTGAGTACAATGAGCAGTTCTTC CSAKGPNVEYNEQFF
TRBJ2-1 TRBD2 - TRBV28 TGTGCCAGCAGTTTACTAGCGGGGGAGGTCTCTAGCTCCTACAATGAGCAGTTCTTC CASSLLAGEVSSSYNEQFF
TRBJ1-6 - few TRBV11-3 TGTGCCAGCAGCTTAGTCCTGAATTCACCCCTCCACTTT CASSLVLNSPLHF
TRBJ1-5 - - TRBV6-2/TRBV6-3 TGTGCCAGCAGTTACGTTCACGGTTCCGTACAGCCCCAGCATTTT CASSYVHGSVQPQHF
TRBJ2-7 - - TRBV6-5 TGTGCCAGCAGTTACTCGATCGGGACGCCAGACGAGCAGTACTTC CASSYSIGTPDEQYF
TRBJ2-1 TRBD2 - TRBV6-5 TGTGCCAGCAGTCCCAGTCTAGCGGCAGGGGAGCAGTTCTTC CASSPSLAAGEQFF
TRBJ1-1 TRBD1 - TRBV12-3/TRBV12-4 TGTGCCAGCAGTACAGGGGGCGGTTGGGATGGCGAGGCCTGGCGGTTGAACACTGAAGCTTTCTTT CASSTGGGWDGEAWRLNTEAFF
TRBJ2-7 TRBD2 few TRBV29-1 TGCAGCGTTGACGTGGTAGCGGGAGGGGGTGAGCAGTACTTC CSVDVVAGGGEQYF
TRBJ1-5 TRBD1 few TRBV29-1 TGCAGCGTTGGACAGGGGGCCGGTCAGCCCCAGCATTTT CSVGQGAGQPQHF